This TCR beta chain emerged from a study of T cell changes during pregnancy in multiple sclerosis. The table came from immunoSEQ multiplex PCR; TCRdb's copy has only in-frame clones and leaves some out. The sample consists of roughly 50,000 clones, roughly 92% of them appearing once. V lost 7 bases and J 3 bases, leaving 4 bases between the germline ends. The CDR3 is 10 residues long. Germline V lookup: CDR1 MNHNY, CDR2 SVGAGI (reference sequence). The V and J genes are TRBV6-6 and TRBJ2-7; D is undetermined. Here the sequenced sample was CD4+ T cells from peripheral blood mononuclear cells, taken after pregnancy. This TCR derives from a female donor with multiple sclerosis, enrolled in a pregnancy study. The CDR3 sequence is CASTVYEQYF. The CDR3 DNA sequence: TGTGCCAGCACCGTCTACGAGCAGTACTTC.